The 28 T cell receptor beta chains below all came from one sample that was sequenced in a study of T cell changes during pregnancy in multiple sclerosis. The repertoire was sequenced with immunoSEQ multiplex PCR; TCRdb's copy has only in-frame clones and lacks some. The data hold 65,000 to 95,000 clones, with 89% observed a single time. The sample here was peripheral blood, taken before pregnancy. Every receptor here comes from a female donor with multiple sclerosis, enrolled in a pregnancy study.

The V gene is TRBV11-2, the J gene TRBJ2-7, with 7 bases that match TRBD2. CDR1 and CDR2 (germline): SGHAT, FQNNGV. This CDR3 contains 15 residues. V dropped 4 bases and J dropped 2; count of bases not matched to a gene: 8. CDR3 bases: TGTGCCAGCAGCTCCGGAACTAGCGATCCCTACGAGCAGTACTTC. Amino acids: CASSSGTSDPYEQYF.

The chain carries TRBV6-5 and TRBJ1-1; D call uncertain. CDR1 and CDR2 (germline): MNHEY, SVGAGI. The CDR3 loop spans 13 amino acids. V lost 7 bases and J lost 1, with 10 bases in between. The CDR3 reads CASTASWNTEAFF. The CDR3 DNA reads TGTGCCAGCACCGCCAGTTGGAACACTGAAGCTTTCTTT.

V usage is TRBV4-2 and J usage is TRBJ1-1; possibly TRBD1 for D (5 bases). CDR1 and CDR2 (germline): LGHNA, YNFKEQ. The CDR3 extends over 13 amino acids. Trimming removed 7 bases at V and 7 bases at J, with 16 bases between. CDR3 DNA sequence: TGTGCCAGCACCCCGGGGGATGGCCTTGAAGCTTTCTTT. This encodes CASTPGDGLEAFF.

Here the CDR3 reads CASSLAGGDEPQHF. The DNA for the CDR3 is TGTGCCAGCAGCTTAGCGGGAGGGGATGAGCCCCAGCATTTT. The chain has TRBV7-9 and TRBJ1-5, with D possibly matching TRBD1 (5 bases). The V gene lost 0 bases and the J gene lost 8 bases, with 11 bases spanning the gap. The CDR3 contains 14 residues. CDR1 is SEHNR and CDR2 is FQNEAQ in the germline V gene (reference sequence).

This clone showed up just once. V is TRBV6-6 and J is TRBJ1-5; unclear D gene. There are 12 residues in the CDR3. The V and J ends lost 2 bases and 7 bases respectively, with 6 bases between them. Germline loops: CDR1 MNHNY, CDR2 SVGAGI (reference sequence). CDR3 region: CASSYERQPQHF. The CDR3 DNA reads as TGTGCCAGCAGTTACGAACGGCAGCCCCAGCATTTT.

The chain is built from TRBV15 and TRBJ1-5; D not resolved. The CDR3 has 17 amino acids. Germline loops: CDR1 LNHNV, CDR2 YYDKDF (reference sequence). V lost 0 bases and J 0 bases, leaving 12 bases between the germline ends. This chain's CDR3 is CATSRDLHASSNQPQHF. CDR3 coding DNA: TGTGCCACCAGCAGAGATCTTCATGCTAGTAGCAATCAGCCCCAGCATTTT.

V is TRBV29-1 and J is TRBJ1-1; weak D call: TRBD1 (5 bases). V was trimmed by 5 bases and J by 3 bases, leaving 16 bases between them. Germline loops: CDR1 SQVTM, CDR2 ANQGSEA. The CDR3 is made up of 14 amino acids. The CDR3 is CSVSPGAGDTEAFF. DNA of the CDR3: TGCAGCGTTTCGCCCGGGGCGGGGGACACTGAAGCTTTCTTT.

The J gene is TRBJ2-7, the V gene TRBV27, with TRBD1 identical over 10 bases. This CDR3 is built from 15 residues. The germline V gene encodes CDR1 MNHEY and CDR2 SMNVEV (reference sequence). V shed 6 bases and J 7 bases; nucleotides not matched to a gene: 12. The DNA for the CDR3 is TGTGCCAGCAGCCGACCGGGACAGGGGTCAGGGGAGCAGTACTTC. It is translated as CASSRPGQGSGEQYF.

V usage is TRBV10-3 and J usage is TRBJ2-1, with 11 bases fitting TRBD2. The CDR3 totals 14 residues. The V segment lost 10 bases and the J segment 7 bases; nucleotides outside the gene matches: 9. The germline V gene encodes CDR1 ENHRY and CDR2 SYGVKD. In DNA, the CDR3 is TGTGCCACCACTATAGCGGGGGGGGATAATGAGCAGTTCTTC. Its translation is CATTIAGGDNEQFF.

The chain employs TRBV7-9 and TRBJ1-6, with 8 bases identical to TRBD1. Per the germline V gene, CDR1 is SEHNR and CDR2 is FQNEAQ (reference sequence). The CDR3 extends over 16 amino acids. V was clipped by 3 bases and J by 9 bases; unmatched bases: 10. The CDR3 loop reads CASSFWGRGLRSPLHF. The CDR3 region has the DNA TGTGCCAGCAGCTTTTGGGGCAGGGGGCTTCGTTCACCCCTCCACTTT. Looking up the rest from reference TRBV7-9 and TRBJ1-6 gives the full variable domain: DTGVSQNPRHKITKRGQNVTFRCDPISEHNRLYWYRQTLGQGPEFLTYFQNEAQLEKSRLLSDRFSAERPKGSFSTLEIQRTEQGDSAMYLCASSFWGRGLRSPLHFGNGTRLTVT.

This chain joins TRBV19 and TRBJ1-2; D unclear. The germline V and J ends were trimmed by 3 bases and 4 bases, with 9 bases remaining between them. In germline, CDR1 is LNHDA, CDR2 SQIVND (reference sequence). The CDR3 totals 13 residues. CDR3 in amino acids: CASSIGGFYGYTF. Written as DNA, the CDR3 is TGTGCCAGTAGTATTGGCGGCTTCTATGGCTACACCTTC. Drawing the rest from reference TRBV19 and TRBJ1-2, the complete variable domain is DGGITQSPKYLFRKEGQNVTLSCEQNLNHDAMYWYRQDPGQGLRLIYYSQIVNDFQKGDIAEGYSVSREKKESFPLTVTSAQKNPTAFYLCASSIGGFYGYTFGSGTRLTVV.

This sequence joins TRBV6-5 and TRBJ2-2, with D possibly being TRBD1 (6 bases). Trimming took off 7 bases at V and 4 bases at J, with 16 bases between the two ends. Per the germline V gene, CDR1 is MNHEY and CDR2 is SVGAGI. The CDR3 covers 15 residues. CDR3 loop: CASNTGLRGTGELFF. CDR3 bases: TGTGCCAGCAATACAGGGTTACGGGGCACCGGGGAGCTGTTTTTT.

This chain connects TRBV5-1 to TRBJ2-7; 12 bases are shared with TRBD2. The CDR3 covers 15 residues. The germline CDR1 and CDR2 sequences are SGHRS and YFSETQ. V lost 5 bases to trimming and J lost 3 bases; unmatched junction nucleotides: 6. The CDR3 nucleotides are TGCGCCAGCAGAAATCTAGCGGGGGGGATCTACGAGCAGTACTTC. As protein: CASRNLAGGIYEQYF.

In the case of this clone: Just one base apart from a much larger clone, this may be a read error. The chain employs TRBV6-4 and TRBJ2-2; D is possibly TRBD1 (5 bases). The CDR3 is made up of 13 amino acids. Germline V gene sequence: CDR1 MRHNA, CDR2 SNTAGT. Trimming shortened V by 3 bases and J by 3 bases, and 5 bases separated the two germline ends. The CDR3 is CASSEQDTGELFF. The CDR3 coding sequence is TGTGCCAGCAGTGAACAGGACACCGGGGAGCTGTTTTTT.

The V call is TRBV5-1, the J call TRBJ1-1; no clear D gene. The V and J ends lost 3 bases and 1 base respectively, with 13 bases between them. Per germline, CDR1 SGHRS and CDR2 YFSETQ. CDR3 length: 15 residues. The CDR3 here is CASSSQFRGNTEAFF. CDR3 DNA sequence: TGCGCCAGCAGCTCTCAATTCCGGGGGAACACTGAAGCTTTCTTT.

The chain uses TRBV9 and TRBJ1-4, with D perhaps TRBD1 (5 bases). Germline values: CDR1 SGDLS, CDR2 YYNGEE. V was trimmed by 3 bases and J by 8 bases, leaving 23 bases between them. This CDR3 contains 17 residues. The CDR3 sequence: CASSDGSMGGVGEKLFF. CDR3 sequence (DNA): TGTGCCAGCAGCGATGGGTCTATGGGGGGAGTCGGCGAAAAACTGTTTTTT.

V usage is TRBV6-5 and J usage is TRBJ1-3; no reliable D call. CDR3 length: 14 amino acids. Germline V gene data show CDR1 as MNHEY and CDR2 as SVGAGI. V was pared by 2 bases and J by 3 bases, with 8 bases between. The CDR3 loop is CASSYQQVGNTIYF. The CDR3 coding sequence is TGTGCCAGCAGTTACCAACAAGTTGGAAACACCATATATTTT.

The chain couples TRBV2 to TRBJ1-2; the match to TRBD1 covers 8 bases. Per germline, CDR1 SNHLY and CDR2 FYNNEI. With V trimmed by 8 bases and J by 8 bases, 10 bases remained unmatched. The CDR3 covers 13 residues. CDR3 DNA sequence: TGTGCCAGCGGGCCGTCCGGACAGGGCGGCTACACCTTC. This gives the protein CASGPSGQGGYTF.

DNA for the CDR3: TGTGCCAGCAGCCCCCGCGGAGCGGGGAAGTACAATGAGCAGTTCTTC. Translation gives CASSPRGAGKYNEQFF. The chain is built from TRBV4-2 and TRBJ2-1, with 7 bases that match TRBD2. V trimming: 4 bases; J trimming: 4 bases; junction bases outside the gene matches: 10. The CDR3 runs to 16 residues. CDR1 and CDR2 from the germline V gene are LGHNA and YNFKEQ.

The V and J genes are TRBV5-6 and TRBJ2-4; weak D call: TRBD1 (5 bases). V lost 6 bases, J lost 3 bases, and 16 bases lay in between. The CDR3 loop spans 15 amino acids. Germline V gene lookup returns CDR1 SGHDT and CDR2 YYEEEE. The CDR3 spells CASTESRVNKNIQYF. The CDR3 coding sequence is TGTGCCAGCACTGAATCCAGGGTAAACAAAAACATTCAGTACTTC.

This chain links TRBV2 with TRBJ1-3; 8 nucleotides line up with TRBD1. Looked up from germline, CDR1 is SNHLY and CDR2 is FYNNEI. The CDR3 has 16 amino acids. V lost 8 bases, J lost 0 bases, and 9 bases stayed unmatched. CDR3 sequence (DNA): TGTGCCAGCGCCCGGGGACAGGTGGACTCTGGAAACACCATATATTTT. Translated, it gives CASARGQVDSGNTIYF.

The chain's CDR3 is CASSVGSLGTGDEKLFF. The CDR3 nucleotides read TGTGCCAGCAGCGTAGGTAGTCTAGGGACAGGGGACGAAAAACTGTTTTTT. The chain is built from TRBV9 and TRBJ1-4; 10 bases line up with TRBD1. Per germline, CDR1 SGDLS and CDR2 YYNGEE. Trimming took 0 bases from V and 8 from J; bases not matched to a gene: 10. This CDR3 has 17 amino acids.

The gene calls are TRBV7-9 and TRBJ2-7; 11 bases align to TRBD1. The CDR3 is 14 amino acids. CDR1 SEHNR and CDR2 FQNEAQ come from the germline V gene (reference sequence). V was clipped by 6 bases and J by 7 bases; unmatched bases: 8. This chain's CDR3 is CASRAAGTGGEQYF. CDR3 DNA: TGTGCCAGCAGGGCTGCCGGGACAGGGGGTGAGCAGTACTTC.

The chain uses TRBV6-5 and TRBJ2-3, with TRBD1 matching 8 bases. Germline CDR1 is MNHEY and CDR2 is SVGAGI. Trimming at V came to 7 bases and at J to 3 bases, leaving 3 bases not matched to a gene. This CDR3 is built from 13 residues. CDR3 nucleotides: TGTGCCAGCATCAGACAGGGGACAGATACGCAGTATTTT. Translation gives CASIRQGTDTQYF.

This chain links TRBV6-5 with TRBJ1-1, with unresolved D. CDR3 size: 14 residues. Germline V gene data show CDR1 as MNHEY and CDR2 as SVGAGI. V was clipped by 0 bases and J by 5 bases, with 10 bases between them. The CDR3 coding sequence is TGTGCCAGCAGTTACTCCTTCGGGAGAACTGAAGCTTTCTTT. Amino acid sequence: CASSYSFGRTEAFF.

The chain is built from TRBV4-1 and TRBJ1-4; 8 bases fit TRBD1. Germline-derived CDR1 and CDR2 are MGHRA and YSYEKL. Trimming at V came to 1 base and at J to 7 bases, leaving 5 bases not matched to a gene. The CDR3 length is 15 residues. The CDR3 is CASSQGDRGGEKLFF. CDR3 nucleotides: TGCGCCAGCAGCCAAGGCGACAGGGGAGGTGAAAAACTGTTTTTT.

The J gene is TRBJ1-5, the V gene TRBV5-1; no definite D call. From germline, CDR1 is SGHRS and CDR2 YFSETQ. The CDR3 sequence is 16 residues long. The germline V and J ends were trimmed by 5 bases and 0 bases, with 15 bases remaining between them. CDR3 amino acids: CASRDFLSYSNQPQHF. CDR3 DNA sequence: TGCGCCAGCAGGGACTTTTTGTCCTATAGCAATCAGCCCCAGCATTTT. Drawing the rest from reference TRBV5-1 and TRBJ1-5, the complete variable domain is KAGVTQTPRYLIKTRGQQVTLSCSPISGHRSVSWYQQTPGQGLQFLFEYFSETQRNKGNFPGRFSGRQFSNSRSEMNVSTLELGDSALYLCASRDFLSYSNQPQHFGDGTRLSIL.

This clone appeared a single time. The chain employs TRBV28 and TRBJ2-2; TRBD2 aligns across 8 bases. The CDR3 covers 13 residues. Trimming removed 6 bases from V and 6 bases from J; junction bases left unmatched: 3. CDR1 is MDHEN, CDR2 SYDVKM, per germline. In DNA, the CDR3 is TGTGCCAGCAGAGGTAGCGGGGCCGGGGAGCTGTTTTTT. Its protein is CASRGSGAGELFF.